What follows are 26 T cell receptor beta chains derived from one specimen sequenced in a study of blood T cell repertoires in COVID-19. The protocol was immunoSEQ multiplex PCR, while the TCRdb copy is restricted to in-frame clones and leaves out a portion. The sample consists of about 200,000 clones, about three quarters of them appearing once. The sample consisted of peripheral blood. These receptor sequences come from a woman aged 70-85 years with acute or convalescent COVID-19.

This clone was detected only a few times. The rearrangement uses TRBV5-1 and TRBJ2-7; tentative D call: TRBD2 (5 bases). Trimming cost V 4 bases and J 5 bases, with 19 bases left between them. Germline CDR1 is SGHRS and CDR2 is YFSETQ. This CDR3 is built from 15 residues. The CDR3 coding sequence is TGCGCCAGCAGCAGGGCGGCGGACTCTGTCCACGAGCAGTACTTC. Its protein product is CASSRAADSVHEQYF. The variable domain in full, with the rest retrieved from reference TRBV5-1 and TRBJ2-7, is KAGVTQTPRYLIKTRGQQVTLSCSPISGHRSVSWYQQTPGQGLQFLFEYFSETQRNKGNFPGRFSGRQFSNSRSEMNVSTLELGDSALYLCASSRAADSVHEQYFGPGTRLTVT.

The V gene is TRBV3-1 (or the pseudogene TRBV3-2), the J gene TRBJ2-1; 9 positions match TRBD2. The length of the CDR3 is 16 residues. The germline gives CDR1 LGHDT, CDR2 YNNKEL (reference sequence). V was pared by 4 bases and J by 15 bases, with 19 bases of the junction left unmatched. The CDR3 nucleotides read TGTGCCAGCAGCCCTCGCGGTAGCGGGAGTCTACGGCTCGCGTTCTTC. It codes for CASSPRGSGSLRLAFF.

The chain couples TRBV6-5 to TRBJ2-7; possible D gene TRBD2, 7 bases. CDR3 length equals 14 residues. The germline V gene has CDR1 MNHEY and CDR2 SVGAGI. V lost 7 bases to trimming and J lost 4 bases, with 17 bases between them. The CDR3 protein is CASTAGGAEYEQYF. Written as DNA, the CDR3 is TGTGCCAGCACCGCTGGGGGGGCGGAGTACGAGCAGTACTTC.

The chain couples TRBV7-6 to TRBJ2-1, with 12 positions matching TRBD2. Germline V gene sequence: CDR1 SGHVS, CDR2 FNYEAQ. V lost 5 bases, J lost 2 bases, and 4 bases stayed unmatched. The CDR3 has 16 amino acids. The chain's CDR3 is CASSRLAGDTYNEQFF. The CDR3 bases are TGTGCCAGCAGCAGACTAGCGGGAGACACCTACAATGAGCAGTTCTTC.

In this sample, this clone turned up a few times. The chain's CDR3 is CASSYDGGTEAFF. The CDR3 region has the DNA TGTGCCAGCAGTTACGACGGGGGAACTGAAGCTTTCTTT. The rearrangement joins TRBV6-5 to TRBJ1-1; D perhaps matches TRBD1 (5 bases). V shed 2 bases and J shed 5 bases, with 9 bases lying between them. The CDR3 is 13 residues long. CDR1 is MNHEY, CDR2 SVGAGI, per germline.

The V call is TRBV5-6, the J call TRBJ1-2; D gene uncertain. Trimming removed 1 base at V and 7 bases at J, with 29 bases between. The CDR3 totals 19 residues. The germline V gene encodes CDR1 SGHDT and CDR2 YYEEEE. This CDR3 is CASSLKTPFEVREIVGYTF. DNA of the CDR3: TGTGCCAGCAGCTTGAAGACCCCATTCGAGGTTCGAGAAATCGTTGGCTACACCTTC.

The chain has TRBV4-2 and TRBJ2-1; 9 bases align to TRBD2. The CDR3 runs to 17 residues. V was clipped by 4 bases and J by 0 bases; unmatched bases: 7. Germline V lookup: CDR1 LGHNA, CDR2 YNFKEQ. The CDR3 reads CASSPASGISSYNEQFF. CDR3 nucleotides: TGTGCCAGCAGCCCGGCTAGCGGGATATCCTCCTACAATGAGCAGTTCTTC.

The V and J genes are TRBV12-3 or TRBV12-4 and TRBJ2-7, with no clear D. The CDR3 is made up of 13 amino acids. The V and J ends lost 0 bases and 2 bases respectively, with 5 bases between them. CDR3 nucleotides: TGTGCCAGCAGTTTAGCCAGTGCCTACGAGCAGTACTTC. Amino acid sequence: CASSLASAYEQYF.

The chain is built from TRBV11-2 and TRBJ1-5, with TRBD1 matching 7 bases. Germline assignment: CDR1 SGHAT and CDR2 FQNNGV. The V segment lost 4 bases and the J segment 3 bases; nucleotides outside the gene matches: 3. The CDR3 extends over 14 amino acids. DNA for the CDR3: TGTGCCAGCAGCTCGGGACAGTTCAATCAGCCCCAGCATTTT. Translation: CASSSGQFNQPQHF.

The V gene is TRBV3-1 (or the pseudogene TRBV3-2), the J gene TRBJ1-1; D remains ambiguous. Germline values: CDR1 LGHDT, CDR2 YNNKEL (reference sequence). There are 14 residues in the CDR3. Trimming left V 1 base short and J 7 bases short, with 13 bases between. The CDR3 coding sequence is TGTGCCAGCAGCCAAGTATCGGGGAGGATTGAAGCTTTCTTT. Translation: CASSQVSGRIEAFF.

The rearrangement joins TRBV4-1 to TRBJ2-7, with D possibly TRBD1 on 6 matching bases. Trimming removed 0 bases at V and 2 bases at J, with 8 bases between. The CDR3 consists of 14 residues. Germline values: CDR1 MGHRA, CDR2 YSYEKL. The CDR3 DNA follows: TGCGCCAGCAGCCAAGAGGGGACAACCTACGAGCAGTACTTC. It encodes CASSQEGTTYEQYF.

The V call is TRBV28, the J call TRBJ1-2; D ambiguous. CDR1 MDHEN and CDR2 SYDVKM come from the germline V gene. This CDR3 comprises 13 residues. Trimming left V 4 bases short and J 2 bases short, with 8 bases between. Here the CDR3 reads CASSSAPNYGYTF. CDR3 sequence (DNA): TGTGCCAGCAGTTCCGCGCCGAACTATGGCTACACCTTC.

The gene calls are TRBV7-9 and TRBJ2-4; D call uncertain. V was trimmed by 9 bases and J by 10 bases, leaving 7 bases between them. The CDR3 is made up of 9 amino acids. The germline gives CDR1 SEHNR, CDR2 FQNEAQ (reference sequence). CDR3 in amino acids: CASSPIQYF. DNA for the CDR3: TGTGCCAGTAGCCCGATTCAGTACTTC.

CDR3 loop: CASSLARGQPQHF. CDR3 in DNA: TGTGCCAGCAGCTTAGCACGGGGTCAGCCCCAGCATTTT. The chain couples TRBV7-9 to TRBJ1-5; D is unclear. Germline assignment: CDR1 SEHNR and CDR2 FQNEAQ (reference sequence). The germline V and J ends were trimmed by 0 bases and 6 bases, with 6 bases remaining between them. This CDR3 spans 13 amino acids.

This chain joins TRBV2 and TRBJ2-1; D not certain. The germline CDR1 and CDR2 sequences are SNHLY and FYNNEI. This CDR3 is 14 amino acids long. V was cut by 3 bases and J by 2 bases, with 8 bases left in between. The CDR3 DNA follows: TGTGCCAGCAGTGAGCGGATCACCTACAATGAGCAGTTCTTC. Its protein product is CASSERITYNEQFF.

V is TRBV11-2 and J is TRBJ2-1; 7 nucleotides match TRBD2. Germline V gene data show CDR1 as SGHAT and CDR2 as FQNNGV. The CDR3 length is 14 residues. V lost 1 base to trimming and J lost 7 bases; unmatched junction nucleotides: 4. This chain's CDR3 is CASSLGAGRNEQFF. CDR3 sequence (DNA): TGTGCCAGCAGCTTAGGGGCCGGGAGGAATGAGCAGTTCTTC.

The chain has TRBV30 and TRBJ1-5; possible D gene TRBD1, 6 bases. The V gene's germline CDR1 is GTSNPN and CDR2 SVGIG (reference sequence). V dropped 3 bases and J dropped 2 bases, with 14 bases sitting between them. The CDR3 has 15 residues. In DNA, the CDR3 is TGTGCCTGGAGGGGACTACAGGGATGCAATCAGCCCCAGCATTTT. It yields the protein CAWRGLQGCNQPQHF.

V and J are TRBV6-6 and TRBJ2-1; D unclear. CDR1 is MNHNY and CDR2 is SVGAGI in the germline V gene (reference sequence). The CDR3 loop spans 12 amino acids. Trimming removed 0 bases from V and 9 bases from J, with 6 bases in between. This CDR3 is CASSYSIGEQFF. CDR3 bases: TGTGCCAGCAGTTACTCGATCGGTGAGCAGTTCTTC.

The V gene is TRBV24-1, the J gene TRBJ2-5; 13 bases agree with TRBD2. CDR1 and CDR2 (germline): KGHDR, SFDVKD. The CDR3 has 15 amino acids. J gave up 5 bases and V 4 bases, and 3 bases lay outside the gene matches. This chain's CDR3 is CATSEGLAGPETQYF. In DNA form, the CDR3 reads TGTGCCACCAGTGAGGGACTAGCGGGACCCGAGACCCAGTACTTC.

The chain is built from TRBV19 and TRBJ2-1; TRBD2 aligns across 8 bases. This CDR3 comprises 16 residues. CDR1 and CDR2 from the germline V gene are LNHDA and SQIVND (reference sequence). V was clipped by 2 bases and J by 2 bases; unmatched bases: 5. The DNA of the CDR3 is TGTGCCAGTAGTATATGGAGCGGGAGTACCTACAATGAGCAGTTCTTC. Translation: CASSIWSGSTYNEQFF.

This rearrangement joins TRBV14 to TRBJ1-6; 7 nucleotides agree with TRBD1. Germline trimming cut 4 bases from V and 0 bases from J; bases unmatched to any gene: 9. CDR3 length: 18 residues. The germline CDR1 and CDR2 sequences are SGHDN and FVKESK. The CDR3 loop is CASSLLPQGSSYNSPLHF. In DNA, the CDR3 is TGTGCCAGCAGCCTCCTTCCACAGGGGAGCTCCTATAATTCACCCCTCCACTTT. The complete variable domain, with remaining parts taken from reference TRBV14 and TRBJ1-6, reads EAGVTQFPSHSVIEKGQTVTLRCDPISGHDNLYWYRRVMGKEIKFLLHFVKESKQDESGMPNNRFLAERTGGTYSTLKVQPAELEDSGVYFCASSLLPQGSSYNSPLHFGNGTRLTVT.

About this clone: Relative to the germline gene, one junction end is altered; a read error may explain this. V is TRBV7-7 and J is TRBJ2-1; 7 nucleotides agree with TRBD2. CDR3 length: 15 amino acids. In germline, CDR1 is SSHAT, CDR2 FNYEAQ (reference sequence). In nucleotides, the CDR3 is TGTGCTAGCAGCTTTTTGGGCGGGAGTGGGTATGAGCAGTTCTTC. Translation gives CASSFLGGSGYEQFF.

The rearrangement joins TRBV11-2 to TRBJ2-1, with 7 bases fitting TRBD2. In germline, CDR1 is SGHAT, CDR2 FQNNGV. CDR3 length: 16 residues. With V trimmed by 7 bases and J by 1 base, 10 bases remained unmatched. The CDR3 here is CASTLGGSRSYNEQFF. Here the CDR3 DNA reads TGTGCCAGCACCCTTGGCGGGAGTCGATCCTACAATGAGCAGTTCTTC.

The V and J genes are TRBV5-1 and TRBJ1-6; D is possibly TRBD1 (5 bases). Trimming stripped 0 bases from V and 5 bases from J, with 12 bases between. Germline values: CDR1 SGHRS, CDR2 YFSETQ. CDR3 length: 16 amino acids. In DNA form, the CDR3 reads TGCGCCAGCAGCTTGGTCCGGGGAGGGGATAATTCACCCCTCCACTTT. The encoded protein is CASSLVRGGDNSPLHF. The full variable domain, completed using reference TRBV5-1 and TRBJ1-6, is KAGVTQTPRYLIKTRGQQVTLSCSPISGHRSVSWYQQTPGQGLQFLFEYFSETQRNKGNFPGRFSGRQFSNSRSEMNVSTLELGDSALYLCASSLVRGGDNSPLHFGNGTRLTVT.

J is TRBJ2-7 and V is TRBV29-1, with 10 bases fitting TRBD1. V shed 7 bases and J 2 bases; nucleotides not matched to a gene: 11. Per germline, CDR1 SQVTM and CDR2 ANQGSEA. The CDR3 spans 15 residues. CDR3 in amino acids: CSAGSSGQGPYEQYF. DNA for the CDR3: TGCAGCGCCGGATCCTCGGGACAGGGGCCCTACGAGCAGTACTTC.

V and J are TRBV19 and TRBJ1-1; maybe TRBD1 (6 bases). This CDR3 has 14 residues. Germline lookup yields CDR1 LNHDA and CDR2 SQIVND (reference sequence). V dropped 5 bases and J dropped 3 bases, with 13 bases sitting between them. The CDR3: CASSWDTRDTEAFF. The CDR3 DNA follows: TGTGCCAGTAGTTGGGACACGAGGGACACTGAAGCTTTCTTT.